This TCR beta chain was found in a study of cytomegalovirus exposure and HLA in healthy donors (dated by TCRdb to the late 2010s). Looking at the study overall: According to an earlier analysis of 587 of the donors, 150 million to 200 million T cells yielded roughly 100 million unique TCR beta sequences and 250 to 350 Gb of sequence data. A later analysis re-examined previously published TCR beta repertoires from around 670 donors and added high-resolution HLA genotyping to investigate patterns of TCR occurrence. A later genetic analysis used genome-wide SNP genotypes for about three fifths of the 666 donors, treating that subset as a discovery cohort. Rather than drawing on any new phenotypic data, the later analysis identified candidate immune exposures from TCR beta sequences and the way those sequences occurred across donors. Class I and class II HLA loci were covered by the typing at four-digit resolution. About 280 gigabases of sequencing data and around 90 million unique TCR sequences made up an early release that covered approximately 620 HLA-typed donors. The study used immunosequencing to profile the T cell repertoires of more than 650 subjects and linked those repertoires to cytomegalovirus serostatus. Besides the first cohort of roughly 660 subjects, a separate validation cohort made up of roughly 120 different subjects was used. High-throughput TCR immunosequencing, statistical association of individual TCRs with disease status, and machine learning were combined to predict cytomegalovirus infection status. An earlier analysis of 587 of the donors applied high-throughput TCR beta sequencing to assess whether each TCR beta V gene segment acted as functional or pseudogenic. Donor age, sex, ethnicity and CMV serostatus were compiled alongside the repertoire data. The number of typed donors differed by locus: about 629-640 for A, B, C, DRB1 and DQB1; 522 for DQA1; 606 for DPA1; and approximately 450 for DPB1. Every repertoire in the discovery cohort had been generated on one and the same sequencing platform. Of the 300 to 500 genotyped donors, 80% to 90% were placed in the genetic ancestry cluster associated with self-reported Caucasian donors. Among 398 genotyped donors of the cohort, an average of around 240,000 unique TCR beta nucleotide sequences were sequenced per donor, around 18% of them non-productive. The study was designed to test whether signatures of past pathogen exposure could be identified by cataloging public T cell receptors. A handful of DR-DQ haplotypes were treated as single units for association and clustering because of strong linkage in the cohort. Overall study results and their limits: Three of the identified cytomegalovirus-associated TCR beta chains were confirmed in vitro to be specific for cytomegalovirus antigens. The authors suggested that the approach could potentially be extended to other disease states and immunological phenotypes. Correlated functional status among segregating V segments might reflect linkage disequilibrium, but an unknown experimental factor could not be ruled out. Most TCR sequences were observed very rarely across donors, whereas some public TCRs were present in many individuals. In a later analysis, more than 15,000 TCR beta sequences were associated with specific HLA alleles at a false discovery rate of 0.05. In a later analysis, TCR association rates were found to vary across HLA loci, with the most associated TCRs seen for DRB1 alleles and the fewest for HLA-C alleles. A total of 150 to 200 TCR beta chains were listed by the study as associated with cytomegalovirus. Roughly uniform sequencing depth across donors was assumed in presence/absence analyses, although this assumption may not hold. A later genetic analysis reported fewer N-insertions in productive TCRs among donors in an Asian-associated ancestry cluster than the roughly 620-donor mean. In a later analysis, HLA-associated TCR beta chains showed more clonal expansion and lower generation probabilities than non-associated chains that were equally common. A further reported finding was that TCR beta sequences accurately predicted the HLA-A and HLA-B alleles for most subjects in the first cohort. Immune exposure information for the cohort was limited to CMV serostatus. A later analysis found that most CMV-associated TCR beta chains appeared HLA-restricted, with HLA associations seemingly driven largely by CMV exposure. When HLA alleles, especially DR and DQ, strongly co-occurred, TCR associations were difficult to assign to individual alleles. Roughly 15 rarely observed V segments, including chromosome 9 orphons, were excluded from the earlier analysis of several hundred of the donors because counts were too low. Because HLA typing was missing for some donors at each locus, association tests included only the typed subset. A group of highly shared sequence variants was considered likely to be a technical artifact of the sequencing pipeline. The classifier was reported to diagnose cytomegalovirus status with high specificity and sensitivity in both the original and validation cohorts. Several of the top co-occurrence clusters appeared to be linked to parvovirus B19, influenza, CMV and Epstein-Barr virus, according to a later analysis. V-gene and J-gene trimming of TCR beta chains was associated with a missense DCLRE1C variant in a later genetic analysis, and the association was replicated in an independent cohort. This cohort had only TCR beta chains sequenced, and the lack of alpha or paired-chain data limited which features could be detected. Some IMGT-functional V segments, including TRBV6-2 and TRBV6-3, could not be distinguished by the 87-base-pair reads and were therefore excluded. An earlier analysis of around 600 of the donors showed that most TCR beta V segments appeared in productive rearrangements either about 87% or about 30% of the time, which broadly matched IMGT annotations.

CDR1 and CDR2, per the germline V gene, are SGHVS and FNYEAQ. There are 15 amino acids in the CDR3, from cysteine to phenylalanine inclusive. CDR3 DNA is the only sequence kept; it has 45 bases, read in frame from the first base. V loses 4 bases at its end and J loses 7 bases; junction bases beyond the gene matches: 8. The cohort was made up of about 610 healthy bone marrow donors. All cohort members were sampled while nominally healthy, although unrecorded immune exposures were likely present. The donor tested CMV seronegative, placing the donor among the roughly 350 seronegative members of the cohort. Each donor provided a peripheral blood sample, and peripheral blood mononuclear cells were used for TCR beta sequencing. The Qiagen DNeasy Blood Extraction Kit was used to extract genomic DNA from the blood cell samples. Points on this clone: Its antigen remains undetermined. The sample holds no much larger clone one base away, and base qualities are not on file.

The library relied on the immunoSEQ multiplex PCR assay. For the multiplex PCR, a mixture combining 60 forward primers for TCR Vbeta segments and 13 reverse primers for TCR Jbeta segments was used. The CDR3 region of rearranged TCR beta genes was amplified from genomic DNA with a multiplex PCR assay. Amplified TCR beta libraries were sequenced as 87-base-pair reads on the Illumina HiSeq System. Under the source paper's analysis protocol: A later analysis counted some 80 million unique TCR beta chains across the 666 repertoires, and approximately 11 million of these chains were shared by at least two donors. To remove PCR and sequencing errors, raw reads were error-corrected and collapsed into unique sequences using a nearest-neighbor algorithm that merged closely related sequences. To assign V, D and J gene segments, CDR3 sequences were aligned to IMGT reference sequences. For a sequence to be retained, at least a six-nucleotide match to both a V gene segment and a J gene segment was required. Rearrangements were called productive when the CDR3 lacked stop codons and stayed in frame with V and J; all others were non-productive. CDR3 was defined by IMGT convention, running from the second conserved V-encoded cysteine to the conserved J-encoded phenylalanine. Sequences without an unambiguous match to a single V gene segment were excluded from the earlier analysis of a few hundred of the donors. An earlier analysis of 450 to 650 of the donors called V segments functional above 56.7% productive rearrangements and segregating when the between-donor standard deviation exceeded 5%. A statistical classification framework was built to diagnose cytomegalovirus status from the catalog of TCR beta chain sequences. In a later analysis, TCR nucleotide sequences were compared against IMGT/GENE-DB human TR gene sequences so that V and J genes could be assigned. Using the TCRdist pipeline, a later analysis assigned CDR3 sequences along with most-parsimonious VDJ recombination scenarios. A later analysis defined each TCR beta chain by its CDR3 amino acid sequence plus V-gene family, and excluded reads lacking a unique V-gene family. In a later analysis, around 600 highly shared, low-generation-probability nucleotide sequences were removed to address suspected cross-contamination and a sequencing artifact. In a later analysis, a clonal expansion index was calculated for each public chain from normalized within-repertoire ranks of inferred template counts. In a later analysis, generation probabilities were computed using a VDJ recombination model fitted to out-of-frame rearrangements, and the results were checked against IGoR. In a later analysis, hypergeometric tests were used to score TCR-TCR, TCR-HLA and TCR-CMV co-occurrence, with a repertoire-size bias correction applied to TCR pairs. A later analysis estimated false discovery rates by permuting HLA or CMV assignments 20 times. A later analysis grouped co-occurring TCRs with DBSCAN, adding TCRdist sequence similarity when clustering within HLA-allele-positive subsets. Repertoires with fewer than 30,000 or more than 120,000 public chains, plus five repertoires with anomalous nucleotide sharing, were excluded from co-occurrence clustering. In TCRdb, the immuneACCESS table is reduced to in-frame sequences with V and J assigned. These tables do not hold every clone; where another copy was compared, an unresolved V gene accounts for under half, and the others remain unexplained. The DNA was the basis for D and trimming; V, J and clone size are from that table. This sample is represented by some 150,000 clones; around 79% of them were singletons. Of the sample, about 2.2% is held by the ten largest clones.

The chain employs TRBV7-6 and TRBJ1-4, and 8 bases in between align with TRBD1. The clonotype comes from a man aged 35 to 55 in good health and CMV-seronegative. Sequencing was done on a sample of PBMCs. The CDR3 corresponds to CASSSRQGRGEKLFF. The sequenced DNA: TGTGCCAGCAGCTCTCGACAGGGGAGAGGTGAAAAACTGTTTTTT.